This TCR beta chain stems from a study of T cells in Graves' hyperthyroidism and ophthalmopathy. Points from the study as a whole: Model-based prediction identified ophthalmopathy a median approximately 6 months prior to its onset. Stable hyperthyroidism was separated from ophthalmopathy by a model based on 13 V-J features.

The CDR3 regions of TCR beta were amplified from RNA transcripts. When the TCR CDR3 underwent first-round RT-PCR, the HTBI primer set was used. TCRdb re-analysed the multiplex PCR reads in MiXCR, keeping a single row per CDR3 protein. The top ten clones hold around 12% of a sample with around 600,000 distinct CDR3 sequences, about 14% of them seen once. Germline lookup yields CDR1 LNHDA and CDR2 SQIVND (reference sequence). The CDR3 is 14 amino acids. Trimming took 7 bases from V and 4 from J, leaving 13 bases between them. Concerning this clonotype: Its target is not known.

Diagnostic decisions used clinical symptoms, serum thyroxine and TRAb, thyroid ultrasound and orbital computed tomography. Fresh peripheral blood, about 9.9 ml, yielded the PBMCs. Sample: blood. This clonotype was obtained from a woman in her 50s with Graves' ophthalmopathy. This chain connects TRBV19 to TRBJ2-2, with D possibly matching TRBD2 (6 bases). The CDR3 nucleotides are TGTGCCAGTATGGTGGGAGGTACCACCGGGGAGCTGTTTTTT. This translates into CASMVGGTTGELFF.